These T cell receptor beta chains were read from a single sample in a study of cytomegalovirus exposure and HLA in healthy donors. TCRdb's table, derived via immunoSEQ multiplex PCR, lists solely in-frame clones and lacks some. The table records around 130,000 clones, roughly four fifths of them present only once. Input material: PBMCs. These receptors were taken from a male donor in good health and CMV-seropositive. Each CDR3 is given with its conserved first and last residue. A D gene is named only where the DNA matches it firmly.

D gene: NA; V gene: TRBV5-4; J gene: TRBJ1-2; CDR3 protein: CASTPTRGGGGYTF
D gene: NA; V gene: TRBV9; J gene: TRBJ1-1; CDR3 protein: CASSPRGGADTEAFF
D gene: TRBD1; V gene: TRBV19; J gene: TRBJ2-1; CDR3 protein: CASSITGTGSKQFF
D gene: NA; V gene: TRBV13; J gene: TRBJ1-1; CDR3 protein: CASIREGNTEAFF
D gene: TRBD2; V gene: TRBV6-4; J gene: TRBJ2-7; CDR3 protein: CASSARTSGSVPYEQYF
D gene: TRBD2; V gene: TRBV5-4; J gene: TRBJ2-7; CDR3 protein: CASSLGRAGGSEQYF
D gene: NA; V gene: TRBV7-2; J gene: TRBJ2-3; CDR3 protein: CASSLRGFHTDTQYF
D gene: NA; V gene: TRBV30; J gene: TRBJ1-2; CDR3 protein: CAWAPGGYTF
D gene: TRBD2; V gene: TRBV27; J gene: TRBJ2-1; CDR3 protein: CASWTSAIWNEQFF
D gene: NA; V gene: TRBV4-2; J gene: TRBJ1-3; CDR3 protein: CASSQGTISGNTIYF
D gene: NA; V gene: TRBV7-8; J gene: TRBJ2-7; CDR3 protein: CASSFQAQQYF
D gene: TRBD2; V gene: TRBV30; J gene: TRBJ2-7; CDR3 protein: CAWSGGVAGANEQYF
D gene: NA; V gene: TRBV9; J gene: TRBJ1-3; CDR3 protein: CASSRGDSGNTIYF
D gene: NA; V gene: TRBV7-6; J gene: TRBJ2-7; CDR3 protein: CASSLAGGEQYF
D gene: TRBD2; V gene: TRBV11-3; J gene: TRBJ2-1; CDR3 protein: CASSLDGAGGDEQFF
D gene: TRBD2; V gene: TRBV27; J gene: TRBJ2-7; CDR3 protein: CASFPSGSYEQYF
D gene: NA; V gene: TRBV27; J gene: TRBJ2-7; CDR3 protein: CASSYGGFNEQYF
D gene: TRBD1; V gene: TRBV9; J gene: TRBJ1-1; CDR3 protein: CASSVETGRYTEAFF
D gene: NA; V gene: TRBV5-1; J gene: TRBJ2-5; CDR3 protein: CASNYRYQETQYF
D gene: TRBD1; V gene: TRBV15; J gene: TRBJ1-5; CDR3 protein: CATSIKPGQEYSNQPQHF